This T cell receptor beta chain was recorded in a study of T cell repertoires in cytomegalovirus infection. Across the whole study: An indication of both CMV infection and matching HLA type came from public TCR beta signatures. General study points: Adding up the frequency of public TCR beta families identified people who carried CMV plus the relevant HLA. CMV-specific HLA-C-restricted TCR beta clonotypes dominated the ex vivo response.

Using its own MiXCR run on the reads, TCRdb lists one record per CDR3 protein. This sample has around 270,000 distinct CDR3 sequences, with around 9% found just once. This clonotype occurred many times. Antigen specificity is unknown. Trimming pared 1 base from V and 6 bases from J, leaving 8 bases between. Germline lookup yields CDR1 LGHNA and CDR2 YSLEER. This CDR3 has 13 amino acids. The TCR originated in a human donor in good health (CMV status not recorded). Some clones in this sample may be carry-over from other donors' samples. Sequencing was performed on PBMCs. The rearrangement joins TRBV4-3 to TRBJ2-3; D call uncertain. CDR3 residues: CASSQGVIDTQYF. Written as DNA, the CDR3 is TGCGCCAGCAGCCAAGGTGTGATCGATACGCAGTATTTT.